The 14 T cell receptor beta chains reported below all come from one sample, sequenced in a study of radiotherapy plus CTLA-4 blockade in lung cancer. Sequencing was performed with immunoSEQ multiplex PCR; in TCRdb, only in-frame clones are kept and a portion is missing. The table has 90,000 to 95,000 clones, roughly four fifths seen once. This material consisted of peripheral blood, taken from a patient treated with radiotherapy plus ipilimumab. The receptors stem from a human donor with non-small cell lung cancer who had stable disease on radiotherapy plus ipilimumab.

This sequence joins TRBV30 and TRBJ1-3; D is ambiguous. Germline lookup yields CDR1 GTSNPN and CDR2 SVGIG (reference sequence). CDR3 length: 14 residues. The ends were cut back, 4 bases at V and 0 bases at J, with 10 bases in the middle. CDR3 residues: CAWTVGISGNTIYF. CDR3 nucleotides: TGTGCCTGGACCGTGGGGATCTCTGGAAACACCATATATTTT.

V gene TRBV28 combines with J gene TRBJ2-2, with D possibly TRBD1 on 5 matching bases. The ends were cut back, 2 bases at V and 4 bases at J, with 8 bases in the middle. CDR3 length: 14 amino acids. Germline values: CDR1 MDHEN, CDR2 SYDVKM. The DNA for the CDR3 is TGTGCCAGCAGTTTAAGTAGGGGCACCGGGGAGCTGTTTTTT. It translates to CASSLSRGTGELFF.

The CDR3 here is CASSRTGTTFMNTEAFF. CDR3 sequence (DNA): TGTGCCAGCAGCAGAACCGGGACCACCTTCATGAACACTGAAGCTTTCTTT. This chain links TRBV2 with TRBJ1-1; a weak D match, TRBD1 (5 bases). This CDR3 is 17 amino acids long. V lost 6 bases to trimming and J lost 0 bases, with 20 bases between them. Germline V lookup: CDR1 SNHLY, CDR2 FYNNEI.

This chain uses TRBV6-5 with TRBJ2-7; 9 bases are a match to TRBD1. The germline V gene has CDR1 MNHEY and CDR2 SVGAGI. V gave up 5 bases and J gave up 4 bases; unmatched junction bases: 3. The CDR3 extends over 13 amino acids. The DNA for the CDR3 is TGTGCCAGCAGTATGACAGGGGGGTACGAGCAGTACTTC. Amino acid sequence: CASSMTGGYEQYF.

This clone was seen once. The J gene is TRBJ2-2, the V gene TRBV11-2; TRBD1 matches 11 bases. The V and J ends lost 5 bases and 7 bases, in that order; junction bases with no gene match: 6. The length of the CDR3 is 15 residues. The germline gives CDR1 SGHAT, CDR2 FQNNGV. CDR3 protein: CASSLDRGHHGELFF. In DNA, the CDR3 is TGTGCCAGCAGCCTGGACAGGGGGCATCACGGGGAGCTGTTTTTT.

The chain uses TRBV6-5 and TRBJ1-6; D unresolved. The CDR3 runs to 15 residues. Germline V gene data show CDR1 as MNHEY and CDR2 as SVGAGI. The V and J ends lost 7 bases and 3 bases respectively, with 13 bases between them. CDR3: CASKMGTDYNSPLHF. CDR3 bases: TGTGCCAGCAAGATGGGAACCGACTATAATTCACCCCTCCACTTT.

This sequence joins TRBV27 and TRBJ1-5; the D is unclear. The V end was cut by 5 bases, the J end by 0 bases, with 2 bases between. Germline CDR1 and CDR2: MNHEY and SMNVEV (reference sequence). The CDR3 covers 12 residues. The CDR3 region has the DNA TGTGCCAGCAGTAATAGCAATCAGCCCCAGCATTTT. This translates into CASSNSNQPQHF.

This clone has a single count. The CDR3 spells CASSESVRRGVMNTEAFF. CDR3 DNA: TGTGCCAGCAGTGAATCCGTTCGGAGGGGCGTCATGAACACTGAAGCTTTCTTT. The chain combines TRBV25-1 with TRBJ1-1; tentative D call: TRBD1 (5 bases). Germline values: CDR1 MGHDK, CDR2 SYGVNS. Trimming pared 1 base from V and 0 bases from J, leaving 18 bases between. The length of the CDR3 is 18 residues.

With respect to this clone: The sample holds other DNA sequences that translate to the same CDR3. The chain recombines TRBV4-1 with TRBJ1-6; D is perhaps TRBD1 (5 bases). The ends were cut back, 0 bases at V and 7 bases at J, with 10 bases in the middle. This CDR3 is 15 amino acids long. Germline V lookup: CDR1 MGHRA, CDR2 YSYEKL. CDR3 DNA sequence: TGCGCCAGCAGCCAAGAAGGTCAGGGCAATTCACCCCTCCACTTT. Its translation: CASSQEGQGNSPLHF.

This clone was detected only a few times. The rearrangement uses TRBV25-1 and TRBJ1-2; 12 bases agree with TRBD1. The CDR3 has 16 amino acids. V lost 1 base and J lost 8; bases outside the gene matches: 8. The V gene's germline CDR1 is MGHDK and CDR2 SYGVNS. The CDR3 here is CASSELGTGGAEGYTF. Here the CDR3 DNA reads TGTGCCAGCAGTGAATTAGGGACAGGGGGCGCAGAGGGCTACACCTTC.

The V gene is TRBV20-1, the J gene TRBJ2-5; D is ambiguous. The CDR3 runs to 10 residues. Germline V gives CDR1 DFQATT, CDR2 SNEGSKA (reference sequence). V was pared by 3 bases and J by 5 bases, with 4 bases between. CDR3 sequence reads: CSASQETQYF. The DNA of the CDR3 is TGCAGTGCTAGCCAGGAGACCCAGTACTTC.

The rearrangement links TRBV11-2 to TRBJ2-5, with D perhaps matching TRBD1 (6 bases). Germline CDR1 reads SGHAT; CDR2 reads FQNNGV. The CDR3 consists of 13 residues. Trimming removed 5 bases at V and 5 bases at J, with 12 bases between. The CDR3 DNA follows: TGTGCCAGCAGCAGACAGGTTAGGGAGACCCAGTACTTC. This codes for CASSRQVRETQYF.

This clone was seen a single time. In DNA, the CDR3 is TGTGCCAGCAGCTTGGGGGGGCAGGGAAGGGCCACTGAAGCTTTCTTT. This translates into CASSLGGQGRATEAFF. The chain recombines TRBV9 with TRBJ1-1; TRBD1 might be the D (6 bases). The CDR3 consists of 16 residues. Looked up from germline, CDR1 is SGDLS and CDR2 is YYNGEE. Trimming stripped 4 bases from V and 4 bases from J, with 20 bases between.

The rearrangement links TRBV19 to TRBJ2-1; TRBD2 matches 9 bases. The CDR3 covers 14 residues. J lost 3 bases, V lost 10 bases, and 7 bases had no gene match. Germline CDR1 and CDR2: LNHDA and SQIVND (reference sequence). This chain's CDR3 is CATKAGGLYNEQFF. CDR3 in DNA: TGTGCCACCAAAGCGGGGGGACTCTACAATGAGCAGTTCTTC. Looking up the rest from reference TRBV19 and TRBJ2-1 gives the full variable domain: DGGITQSPKYLFRKEGQNVTLSCEQNLNHDAMYWYRQDPGQGLRLIYYSQIVNDFQKGDIAEGYSVSREKKESFPLTVTSAQKNPTAFYLCATKAGGLYNEQFFGPGTRLTVL.